The 11 T cell receptor beta chains listed next were all sequenced from one sample in a study of blood T cell repertoires in COVID-19. Produced via immunoSEQ multiplex PCR; TCRdb's table is partial and in-frame only. Altogether 200,000 to 300,000 clones are present, around 90% being singletons, with the ten largest covering around 3.5%. The specimen was peripheral blood. These TCRs come from a woman between 35 and 50 years old with acute or convalescent COVID-19.

The chain uses TRBV18 and TRBJ2-1, with 7 bases aligning to TRBD2. Germline lookup yields CDR1 KGHSH and CDR2 LQKENI. The CDR3 loop spans 15 amino acids. J was trimmed by 1 base and V by 6 bases; bases with no gene match: 6. CDR3 loop: CASSPGRSSYNEQFF. CDR3 nucleotides: TGTGCCAGCTCCCCCGGGAGGAGTTCCTACAATGAGCAGTTCTTC.

V is TRBV9 and J is TRBJ2-5; D is perhaps TRBD1 (8 bases). CDR1 and CDR2 from the germline V gene are SGDLS and YYNGEE. V was trimmed by 7 bases and J by 7 bases, leaving 20 bases between them. The CDR3 sequence is 14 residues long. The CDR3, as DNA: TGTGCCAGCGCCGGGGGGACAGGAGAGGGGACCCAGTACTTC. Its translation: CASAGGTGEGTQYF.

CDR3 amino acids: CASSLTYGGYNEQFF. DNA of the CDR3: TGTGCCAGCAGCTTAACCTACGGGGGTTACAATGAGCAGTTCTTC. J is TRBJ2-1 and V is TRBV7-3; TRBD2 might be the D (6 bases). Germline loops: CDR1 SGHTA, CDR2 FQGTGA. V was cut by 0 bases and J by 4 bases, with 10 bases left in between. The CDR3 has 15 residues.

The chain couples TRBV6-1 to TRBJ1-2, with TRBD1 matching over 8 bases. Germline CDR1 is MNHNS and CDR2 is SASEGT. V shed 0 bases and J 7 bases; nucleotides not matched to a gene: 7. The CDR3 loop spans 15 amino acids. CDR3 in DNA: TGTGCCAGCAGTGAAGCGAGGACAGGGTTTGGTGGCTACACCTTC. As protein: CASSEARTGFGGYTF.

This chain joins TRBV5-1 and TRBJ1-1; D is ambiguous. The germline V gene encodes CDR1 SGHRS and CDR2 YFSETQ. CDR3 length: 12 amino acids. V was clipped by 0 bases and J by 7 bases, with 7 bases between them. The CDR3 loop reads CASSLDGSEAFF. DNA of the CDR3: TGCGCCAGCAGCTTGGATGGCAGTGAAGCTTTCTTT.

V and J are TRBV20-1 and TRBJ2-3, with 7 bases aligning to TRBD2. V was clipped by 3 bases and J by 0 bases; unmatched bases: 6. The CDR3 has 15 residues. Per the germline V gene, CDR1 is DFQATT and CDR2 is SNEGSKA (reference sequence). In DNA form, the CDR3 reads TGCAGTGCTAGTCTGGGGGGGTTTAGCACAGATACGCAGTATTTT. It translates to CSASLGGFSTDTQYF.

The chain employs TRBV5-4 and TRBJ1-1, with a weak D call TRBD1 (5 bases). The CDR3 extends over 16 amino acids. Between the trimmed V and J ends, which lost 2 bases and 0 bases, there was a span of 14 bases. Germline V lookup: CDR1 SGHNT, CDR2 YYREEE (reference sequence). CDR3 DNA: TGTGCCAGCAGCTTCCAGGACATACCCGTGAACACTGAAGCTTTCTTT. Its translation is CASSFQDIPVNTEAFF.

This clone was seen a single time. The chain couples TRBV2 to TRBJ1-4; the D is unclear. The CDR3 length is 17 residues. Germline CDR1 reads SNHLY; CDR2 reads FYNNEI. Trimming pared 4 bases from V and 4 bases from J, leaving 19 bases between. CDR3 amino acids: CASSGHFYGSYNEKLFF. Written as DNA, the CDR3 is TGTGCCAGCAGTGGCCACTTTTATGGGAGCTATAATGAAAAACTGTTTTTT.

The rearrangement uses TRBV5-4 and TRBJ1-2, with TRBD1 matching 8 bases. Germline lookup yields CDR1 SGHNT and CDR2 YYREEE (reference sequence). Germline trimming cut 5 bases from V and 7 bases from J; bases unmatched to any gene: 7. The CDR3 is made up of 13 amino acids. The CDR3 reads CASSQGAPSGYTF. The CDR3 coding sequence is TGTGCCAGCAGTCAGGGGGCGCCGAGTGGCTACACCTTC.

The chain is built from TRBV5-1 and TRBJ2-1, with TRBD2 matching over 8 bases. This CDR3 region has 13 residues. V lost 1 base, J lost 6 bases, and 0 bases stayed unmatched. Per germline, CDR1 SGHRS and CDR2 YFSETQ. Written as DNA, the CDR3 is TGCGCCAGCAGCTTGAGCGGGGGCAATGAGCAGTTCTTC. It translates to CASSLSGGNEQFF.

This sequence joins TRBV19 and TRBJ2-1; D unresolved. V gave up 4 bases and J gave up 7 bases, with 11 bases separating them. This CDR3 has 13 amino acids. From germline, CDR1 is LNHDA and CDR2 SQIVND (reference sequence). The CDR3 here is CASSTLGRNEQFF. The DNA for the CDR3 is TGTGCCAGTAGTACCCTCGGTCGGAATGAGCAGTTCTTC.